This entry describes one T cell receptor (beta chain). This clonotype has a count of ten or more. The target of this receptor is not known. Per-base quality was not reported, and no clone a single base away is much larger than it. The entry originates in a study of neurological immune-mediated disorders (dated by TCRdb to 2018 to 2020). With respect to the entire study: Among the roughly 35 multiple sclerosis patients, 31 had relapsing-remitting MS and 3 had secondary progressive MS. Peripheral blood TCR-beta repertoires from HTLV-I-associated myelopathy (HAM/TSP) patients, multiple sclerosis patients and healthy controls were compared by UMI-based sequencing. The approximately 110 TCR-beta libraries included longitudinal samples, technical triplicates and paired sorted CD4+ and CD8+ T-cell subsets alongside PBMC samples. The cohort was made up of 68 subjects, consisting of around 14 HAM/TSP patients, about 34 multiple sclerosis patients and around 20 healthy controls.

What the study reported, not specific to this receptor: No clinical or MRI features were associated with the MS cluster, and the authors said that larger cohorts are needed. In phylogenetic analysis, the repertoires of 18 of 34 MS patients grouped into a cluster of related CDR3 sequences, which suggests a possible signature at the repertoire level. No identical CDR3 amino acid sequences were shared among expanded clones across subjects, suggesting private TCR-beta repertoires in all groups. TCR clonal expansion was highest in HAM/TSP patients and lowest in MS patients, with MS patients falling below even healthy controls.

The CDR3 goes from the cysteine to the phenylalanine over 15 residues. Only the CDR3 portion is preserved as DNA: 45 bases, with reading frame beginning at the first base. CDR1 SGHTA and CDR2 FQGNSA are derived from the germline V gene. The V end gives up 4 bases and the J end 3 bases, leaving 5 bases in the junction not matched to a gene. To synthesize cDNA, template-switch 5'RACE was performed with a primer carrying a 10-nucleotide random unique molecular identifier so that each TCR transcript was tagged. Each sequencing run produced over 180 million TCR-beta sequences covering 15-18 subjects. The RNeasy kit was used to extract total RNA. Using the KAPA Real-time Library Amplification kit, TCR-beta VDJ regions were amplified with primers for the TCR constant region and the 5'RACE anchor. Sample indexes and Illumina adaptors were added in a first PCR, and a second PCR then increased library yield. After purification with Ampure beads, the TCR product of roughly 650 bp was size-selected on a 2% E-gel SizeSelection system. Library quality was checked on a Bioanalyzer, concentration was measured with Qubit, and libraries were quantified with the Kapa Library Quantification kit before pooling. Libraries were sequenced paired-end 2 x 150 bp on an Illumina HiSeq 2500. To increase sequence diversity, roughly 24-32% phiX was spiked into each library pool. The paper's data handling went like this. The UMI-based MiGEC pipeline processed quality-filtered reads and removed over 80% of raw TCR sequences during error correction. IMGT germline references were used for alignment of VDJ genes, and clonotypes were defined by a unique CDR3 amino acid sequence together with V-J genes. Clonal expansion, Shannon diversity, and CDR3 relatedness (CalcPairwiseDistances, ClusterSamples) were evaluated with VDJtools, and phylogenetic trees were built with CLCbio workbench. Clones with at least 8 unique UMIs were defined as expanded, with this threshold being based on coefficient-of-variation modelling across technical triplicates. TCRdb's own reprocessing of the public reads used fastp at Q25 and MiXCR and kept productive beta chains. Every distinct CDR3 protein forms one entry, paired with its most common genes and DNA. The V and J calls were not made by the authors but by TCRdb's processing. Across this sample there are fewer than 85,000 distinct CDR3 sequences, with 4.8% seen only once. Around 2.2% of the sample lies in the top ten.

Unsorted PBMC libraries were generated from 2 million PBMCs stored in RNAlater at -80 °C until RNA extraction. The multiple sclerosis patients were enrolled in a US clinical protocol that evaluated disease progression with magnetic resonance imaging. Peripheral blood underwent Ficoll-Hypaque density gradient centrifugation to isolate PBMCs, which were then cryopreserved in liquid nitrogen. The receptor was derived from a woman between 70 and 85 years old with multiple sclerosis. The sample comprised PBMCs. The rearranged chain carries TRBV7-2 and TRBJ1-4; 7 nucleotides in the junction match TRBD1. The CDR3 protein: CASSWGQKPNEKLFF. The DNA reads TGTGCCAGCAGCTGGGGACAGAAGCCTAATGAAAAACTGTTTTTT.